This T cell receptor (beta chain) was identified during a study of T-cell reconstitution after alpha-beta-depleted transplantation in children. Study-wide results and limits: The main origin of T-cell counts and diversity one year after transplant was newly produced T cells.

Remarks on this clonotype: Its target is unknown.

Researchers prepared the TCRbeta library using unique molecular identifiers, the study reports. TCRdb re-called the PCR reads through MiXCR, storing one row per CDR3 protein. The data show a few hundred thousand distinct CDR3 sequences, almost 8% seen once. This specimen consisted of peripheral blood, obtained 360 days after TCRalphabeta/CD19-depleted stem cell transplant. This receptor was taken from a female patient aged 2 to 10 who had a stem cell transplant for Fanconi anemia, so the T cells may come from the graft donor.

The CDR3 DNA reads as TGTGCCAGTAGCAATCCCGGGGACCAAGAGACCCAGTACTTC. The encoded protein is CASSNPGDQETQYF. The gene calls are TRBV19 and TRBJ2-5; tentatively, D is TRBD2 (5 bases). The CDR3 sequence is 14 residues long. Germline V gives CDR1 LNHDA, CDR2 SQIVND (reference sequence). Trimming took 6 bases from V and 0 from J, leaving 11 bases between them.